This T cell receptor beta chain was identified in a study of blood T cells in healthy people across ages. Findings of the study overall: Long-lived donors had more naive CD4+ cells and higher diversity than aged donors.

About this clonotype itself: Its matching antigen is unknown.

The germline CDR1 and CDR2 sequences are SGHVS and FQNEAQ. J lost 12 bases, V lost 5 bases, and 13 bases had no gene match. This CDR3 region has 14 residues. With a J-beta primer mix and a sample-barcoded 5' primer, a second PCR ran roughly 6 to 11 cycles. Researchers report that a template-switch adaptor with 12 random nucleotides tagged each cDNA molecule. TCRdb re-called the 5' RACE reads through MiXCR, storing one row per CDR3 protein. The sample yields 1.5 million to 2 million distinct CDR3 sequences, around half seen once. The rearrangement links TRBV7-8 to TRBJ1-5; TRBD1 agrees at 7 bases. The TCR sequence derives from a woman between 40 and 50 years old in good health. Sample: blood. Here the CDR3 DNA reads TGTGCCAGCAGCGTACTCGACAGGGCAAGGATCCAGCATTTT. Its translation is CASSVLDRARIQHF.